These T cell receptor beta chains were read from a single sample in a study of technical replicates of blood from a handful of donors. Profiling relied on immunoSEQ multiplex PCR, and the TCRdb table lists in-frame clones only, not all of them. The sample records approximately 85,000 clones, about 91% being singletons. Material: T cells isolated from PBMCs. The receptor set was obtained from a human donor in good health. Both conserved end residues are part of each CDR3. The D gene is left open where the match is weak. Rows may omit the clone size; those that give it use once, few, many or a size class.

j_call: TRBJ1-2; clone_size: .; v_call: TRBV11-2; d_call: TRBD1; cdr3_nt: TGTGCCAGCAGCTTCCAGGGGGTGGATGGCTACACCTTC; cdr3_aa: CASSFQGVDGYTF
j_call: TRBJ2-1; clone_size: once; v_call: TRBV7-2; d_call: .; cdr3_nt: TGTGCCAGCAGCTCGTCCTTGGCTGGGCGGGGCAATGAGCAGTTCTTC; cdr3_aa: CASSSSLAGRGNEQFF
j_call: TRBJ1-5; clone_size: .; v_call: TRBV6-6; d_call: .; cdr3_nt: TGTGCCAGCAGAGCACAGGGAGATAGCAATCAGCCCCAGCATTTT; cdr3_aa: CASRAQGDSNQPQHF
j_call: TRBJ2-1; clone_size: once; v_call: TRBV19; d_call: TRBD2; cdr3_nt: TGTGCCAGTAGTATCGATACTAGCGGATACAATGAGCAGTTCTTC; cdr3_aa: CASSIDTSGYNEQFF
j_call: TRBJ1-4; clone_size: .; v_call: TRBV25-1; d_call: .; cdr3_nt: TGTGCCAGCAGTAACCACAGAGAGGGTTATGAAAAACTGTTTTTT; cdr3_aa: CASSNHREGYEKLFF
j_call: TRBJ2-5; clone_size: .; v_call: TRBV7-9; d_call: .; cdr3_nt: TGTGCCAGCAGCCCCACGATGGGGGCTCAAGAGACCCAGTACTTC; cdr3_aa: CASSPTMGAQETQYF
j_call: TRBJ2-3; clone_size: .; v_call: TRBV7-9; d_call: TRBD2; cdr3_nt: TGTGCCAGCAGCCCTGGACTAGCGGGACGAGATACGCAGTATTTT; cdr3_aa: CASSPGLAGRDTQYF
j_call: TRBJ2-7; clone_size: .; v_call: TRBV6-5; d_call: .; cdr3_nt: TGTGCCAGCAGTTACCTGGACAGAGCCTACGAGCAGTACTTC; cdr3_aa: CASSYLDRAYEQYF
j_call: TRBJ2-7; clone_size: .; v_call: TRBV9; d_call: TRBD2; cdr3_nt: TGTGCCAGCAGCGTAGGGGAAACTAGCGGGAGAAAAGACGAGCAGTACTTC; cdr3_aa: CASSVGETSGRKDEQYF
j_call: TRBJ1-6; clone_size: .; v_call: TRBV9; d_call: .; cdr3_nt: TGTGCCAGCAGCGCCTCGACAGGATCCTATAATTCACCCCTCCACTTT; cdr3_aa: CASSASTGSYNSPLHF
j_call: TRBJ2-7; clone_size: .; v_call: TRBV28; d_call: .; cdr3_nt: TGTGCCAGCAGTGGTTGGGAGGCAGGGGGTGTCGGGGAGCAGTACTTC; cdr3_aa: CASSGWEAGGVGEQYF
j_call: TRBJ2-2; clone_size: .; v_call: TRBV7-9; d_call: TRBD2; cdr3_nt: TGTGCCAGCAGCTTAGGTCTAGCGGGAGACACCGGGGAGCTGTTTTTT; cdr3_aa: CASSLGLAGDTGELFF
j_call: TRBJ1-2; clone_size: .; v_call: TRBV12-5; d_call: .; cdr3_nt: TGTGCTAGTGGGCCCAAACAGGGACCCCCCAACTATGGCTACACCTTC; cdr3_aa: CASGPKQGPPNYGYTF
j_call: TRBJ2-1; clone_size: once; v_call: TRBV5-4; d_call: .; cdr3_nt: TGTGCCAGCAGCTCCCGAGAATCCGATGAGCAGTTCTTC; cdr3_aa: CASSSRESDEQFF
j_call: TRBJ1-4; clone_size: .; v_call: TRBV15; d_call: .; cdr3_nt: TGTGCCACCCGCGTGACAGTAAATGAAAAACTGTTTTTT; cdr3_aa: CATRVTVNEKLFF
j_call: TRBJ2-1; clone_size: once; v_call: TRBV7-7; d_call: TRBD2; cdr3_nt: TGTGCTAGCAGCCTCACTAGCGGGGTTTACAATGAGCAGTTCTTC; cdr3_aa: CASSLTSGVYNEQFF
j_call: TRBJ2-5; clone_size: .; v_call: TRBV7-2; d_call: .; cdr3_nt: TGTGCCAGCAGCCCATCACCTGACAGGCAAGAGACCCAGTACTTC; cdr3_aa: CASSPSPDRQETQYF
j_call: TRBJ1-5; clone_size: .; v_call: TRBV6-1; d_call: .; cdr3_nt: TGTGCCAGCAGTGAAGGCGCAGGACTAAATCAGCCCCAGCATTTT; cdr3_aa: CASSEGAGLNQPQHF
j_call: TRBJ2-1; clone_size: .; v_call: TRBV5-1; d_call: TRBD2; cdr3_nt: TGCGCCAGCAGCCCAGTAGCGGGAGTTGGTGGAGAGCAGTTCTTC; cdr3_aa: CASSPVAGVGGEQFF
j_call: TRBJ2-3; clone_size: .; v_call: TRBV5-1; d_call: .; cdr3_nt: TGCGCCAGCAGACCTCCGACTAGCACAGATACGCAGTATTTT; cdr3_aa: CASRPPTSTDTQYF
j_call: TRBJ2-7; clone_size: .; v_call: TRBV27; d_call: TRBD1; cdr3_nt: TGTGCCAGCAGTTTATCGTCAGGGGGTAGCTACGAGCAGTACTTC; cdr3_aa: CASSLSSGGSYEQYF
j_call: TRBJ2-1; clone_size: .; v_call: TRBV2; d_call: TRBD2; cdr3_nt: TGTGCCAGCAGTGAAGCGAGGATAGCGGGCCATGAGCAGTTCTTC; cdr3_aa: CASSEARIAGHEQFF
j_call: TRBJ2-1; clone_size: few; v_call: TRBV5-1; d_call: .; cdr3_nt: TGCGCCAGCAGCAGTAGCGACCTCTACAATGAGCAGTTCTTC; cdr3_aa: CASSSSDLYNEQFF
j_call: TRBJ1-2; clone_size: .; v_call: TRBV10-3; d_call: TRBD1; cdr3_nt: TGTGCCATCAGTGGACCGCAGGTGGGGGACAGGGGGAGCTACACCTTC; cdr3_aa: CAISGPQVGDRGSYTF
j_call: TRBJ2-2; clone_size: .; v_call: TRBV10-1; d_call: TRBD1; cdr3_nt: TGCGCCAGCACGTCCGGGACAGGAAGTCGGGAGCTGTTTTTT; cdr3_aa: CASTSGTGSRELFF
j_call: TRBJ2-5; clone_size: .; v_call: TRBV4-1; d_call: .; cdr3_nt: TGCGCCAGCAGCCAAGAGGAGGTCCGGGAGACCCAGTACTTC; cdr3_aa: CASSQEEVRETQYF
j_call: TRBJ2-7; clone_size: few; v_call: TRBV4-2; d_call: TRBD1; cdr3_nt: TGTGCCAGCAGCCAAGACGGACAGGGGAGCTCCTACGAGCAGTACTTC; cdr3_aa: CASSQDGQGSSYEQYF
j_call: TRBJ2-7; clone_size: many; v_call: TRBV4-1; d_call: .; cdr3_nt: TGCGCCAGCAGCCAAGCACTGTTTAGCTCCTACGAGCAGTACTTC; cdr3_aa: CASSQALFSSYEQYF
j_call: TRBJ1-4; clone_size: .; v_call: TRBV5-1; d_call: .; cdr3_nt: TGCGCCAGCAGCTCCTCGGGGGCAACTAATGAAAAACTGTTTTTT; cdr3_aa: CASSSSGATNEKLFF
j_call: TRBJ1-1; clone_size: .; v_call: TRBV5-1; d_call: .; cdr3_nt: TGCGCCAGCAGCGTCCGGGACAATTCTGGGTGGCCTGAAGCTTTCTTT; cdr3_aa: CASSVRDNSGWPEAFF
j_call: TRBJ2-3; clone_size: .; v_call: TRBV13; d_call: .; cdr3_nt: TGTGCCAGCAGCCTTACCCGTACAGGGCTCCCTAGGGATACGCAGTATTTT; cdr3_aa: CASSLTRTGLPRDTQYF
j_call: TRBJ2-1; clone_size: .; v_call: TRBV19; d_call: TRBD2; cdr3_nt: TGTGCCAGTAGTATGGGAGGGCTAACTTACAATGAGCAGTTCTTC; cdr3_aa: CASSMGGLTYNEQFF
j_call: TRBJ1-5; clone_size: .; v_call: TRBV27; d_call: .; cdr3_nt: TGTGCCAGCAGTTTCTATAATCAGCCCCAGCATTTT; cdr3_aa: CASSFYNQPQHF
j_call: TRBJ2-3; clone_size: .; v_call: TRBV5-4; d_call: TRBD2; cdr3_nt: TGTGCCAGCAGCTTGGGGCGGGAGGGCCAGTATTTT; cdr3_aa: CASSLGREGQYF
j_call: TRBJ1-2; clone_size: .; v_call: TRBV4-1; d_call: .; cdr3_nt: TGCGCCAGCAGCCAAACCTCTAGCCTCCCCGGGGATGGCTACACCTTC; cdr3_aa: CASSQTSSLPGDGYTF
j_call: TRBJ2-7; clone_size: .; v_call: TRBV29-1; d_call: .; cdr3_nt: TGCAGCGCCGGGACTCGCCGACCGTGTGAGCAGTACTTC; cdr3_aa: CSAGTRRPCEQYF
j_call: TRBJ2-2; clone_size: .; v_call: TRBV5-1; d_call: TRBD2; cdr3_nt: TGCGCCAGCAGCTTCACGGGACTAGCGGAGGCTAGATCGAACACCGGGGAGCTGTTTTTT; cdr3_aa: CASSFTGLAEARSNTGELFF
j_call: TRBJ1-1; clone_size: .; v_call: TRBV19; d_call: TRBD1; cdr3_nt: TGTGCCAGTAAACTATCGGGAACAGGGGAGAACGCTGAAGCTTTCTTT; cdr3_aa: CASKLSGTGENAEAFF
j_call: TRBJ1-1; clone_size: few; v_call: TRBV19; d_call: TRBD1; cdr3_nt: TGTGCCAGTATTAAAAGACAGGGGCTATCTGAAGCTTTCTTT; cdr3_aa: CASIKRQGLSEAFF
j_call: TRBJ1-2; clone_size: .; v_call: TRBV28; d_call: .; cdr3_nt: TGTGCCAGCAGCTGGAGTCAGGGAATTCGGGGCTACACCTTC; cdr3_aa: CASSWSQGIRGYTF
j_call: TRBJ1-6; clone_size: .; v_call: TRBV27; d_call: TRBD1; cdr3_nt: TGTGCCAGCAGGGCGGGACAGGGGGCAAGCTCCTATAATTCACCCCTCCACTTT; cdr3_aa: CASRAGQGASSYNSPLHF
j_call: TRBJ2-4; clone_size: .; v_call: TRBV4-1; d_call: TRBD2; cdr3_nt: TGCGCCAGCAGCCTCGTCATACGGGGAGGGAGGCACATTCAGTACTTC; cdr3_aa: CASSLVIRGGRHIQYF
j_call: TRBJ1-2; clone_size: .; v_call: TRBV5-4; d_call: .; cdr3_nt: TGTGCCAGCAGCTTGGGGTCGGGCCCGGGCTCGGGGGGCTATGGCTACACCTTC; cdr3_aa: CASSLGSGPGSGGYGYTF
j_call: TRBJ2-7; clone_size: .; v_call: TRBV6-5; d_call: TRBD2; cdr3_nt: TGTGCCAGCAGTTACTCGAGCGGGGCGAGCTCCTACGAGCAGTACTTC; cdr3_aa: CASSYSSGASSYEQYF
j_call: TRBJ1-1; clone_size: .; v_call: TRBV5-8; d_call: TRBD1; cdr3_nt: TGTGCCAGCAGCCTGACAGGGGGCGCGAAGACTGAAGCTTTCTTT; cdr3_aa: CASSLTGGAKTEAFF